The 24 T cell receptor beta chains in this list originate from one sample, sequenced in a study. Adaptor-ligated barcode primers were used to amplify TRBV12-4/TRBJ1-2 clonotypes. TCRdb ran MiXCR on the multiplex PCR reads and lists one entry per CDR3 protein. Among 550 to 650 distinct CDR3 sequences, roughly 4% were seen once, and the ten largest hold 20% to 30%. Cells sorted as Tregs were CD4+, CD25+ and CD127-/low. The source material was Tregs sorted from blood. Every receptor here comes from a female donor with breast cancer.

This clonotype was observed a few times. The V call is TRBV12-3 or TRBV12-4, the J call TRBJ1-2; D uncertain. The CDR3 is made up of 15 amino acids. Trimming took off 5 bases at V and 3 bases at J, with 16 bases between the two ends. CDR3 nucleotide sequence: TGTGCCAGCAGTCCTGCCGTCGGGTGGGACTATGGCTACACCTTC. Protein product: CASSPAVGWDYGYTF.

Sample share makes this clonotype medium-sized. This chain links TRBV12-3 or TRBV12-4 with TRBJ1-2; D is unresolved. The CDR3 extends over 13 amino acids. V lost 2 bases and J 2 bases, leaving 6 bases between the germline ends. CDR3 residues: CASSLRRNYGYTF. Written as DNA, the CDR3 is TGTGCCAGCAGTTTAAGAAGGAACTATGGCTACACCTTC.

In its sample, this clonotype ranks as medium-sized. This chain connects TRBV12-3 or TRBV12-4 to TRBJ1-2; TRBD1 is a possible D gene (5 bases). The CDR3 loop spans 12 amino acids. Trimming cost V 5 bases and J 5 bases, with 9 bases left between them. CDR3 DNA: TGTGCCAGCAGTCGGGACCGATATGGCTACACCTTC. Translating it yields CASSRDRYGYTF.

This clonotype showed up just a few times. In DNA form, the CDR3 reads TGTGCCAGCAGTTTAAGAGTTCTAGCTAACTATGGCTACACCTTC. It translates to CASSLRVLANYGYTF. The gene calls are TRBV12-3 or TRBV12-4 and TRBJ1-2; no clear D gene. V was shortened by 2 bases and J by 0 bases, with 10 bases between the two germline ends. There are 15 residues in the CDR3.

By share, this clonotype counts as medium-sized. The CDR3 coding sequence is TGTGCCAGCAGTTTCACGGGACAGGGCTATGGCTACACCTTC. Translation: CASSFTGQGYGYTF. This rearrangement joins TRBV12-3 or TRBV12-4 to TRBJ1-2; the match to TRBD1 covers 9 bases. The V gene end was trimmed by 3 bases and the J gene end by 4 bases; junction bases not matched to a gene: 3. The CDR3 consists of 14 residues.

This clonotype was counted many times. The rearrangement links TRBV12-3 or TRBV12-4 to TRBJ1-2; D unclear. V lost 6 bases and J 0 bases, leaving 11 bases between the germline ends. The CDR3 spans 14 residues. The CDR3 loop reads CASRDSVANYGYTF. The DNA for the CDR3 is TGTGCCAGCAGGGACTCTGTGGCTAACTATGGCTACACCTTC.

This clonotype is judged medium-sized. V and J are TRBV12-3 or TRBV12-4 and TRBJ1-2; 8 nucleotides line up with TRBD1. V gave up 3 bases and J gave up 4 bases; unmatched junction bases: 4. The CDR3 is made up of 14 amino acids. The CDR3 DNA sequence: TGTGCCAGCAGTTTCGGACAGGGAATCTATGGCTACACCTTC. Its translation is CASSFGQGIYGYTF.

By share, this clonotype ranks as large. The genes are TRBV12-3 or TRBV12-4 and TRBJ1-2, with unresolved D. Deletions cut 3 bases from V and 2 bases from J, with 10 bases between. The CDR3 has 14 amino acids. Here the CDR3 reads CASSFGFSNYGYTF. The CDR3, as DNA: TGTGCCAGCAGTTTCGGGTTCTCCAACTATGGCTACACCTTC.

This clonotype counts as large. The chain employs TRBV12-3 or TRBV12-4 and TRBJ1-2; D is unclear. This CDR3 is 14 amino acids long. Trimming removed 2 bases at V and 7 bases at J, with 14 bases between. This CDR3 reads CASSLQAGNPGYTF. The DNA for the CDR3 is TGTGCCAGCAGTTTACAGGCTGGGAATCCTGGCTACACCTTC.

This clonotype is categorized as medium-sized. The gene calls are TRBV12-3 or TRBV12-4 and TRBJ1-2; D gene unclear. CDR3 length equals 14 residues. Trimming left V 6 bases short and J 1 base short, with 12 bases between. Here the CDR3 DNA reads TGTGCCAGCAGACAACTAGGATTTAACTATGGCTACACCTTC. It translates to CASRQLGFNYGYTF.

This clonotype has at least ten counts. This chain links TRBV12-3 or TRBV12-4 with TRBJ1-2; possibly TRBD1 for D (6 bases). The CDR3 extends over 13 amino acids. The germline V and J ends were trimmed by 2 bases and 6 bases, with 10 bases remaining between them. In DNA, the CDR3 is TGTGCCAGCAGTTTAACAGGGTGGGATGGCTACACCTTC. It codes for CASSLTGWDGYTF.

By frequency in the sample, this clonotype is medium-sized. This chain connects TRBV12-3 or TRBV12-4 to TRBJ1-2; D is unresolved. This CDR3 comprises 15 residues. Trimming shortened V by 4 bases and J by 2 bases, and 14 bases separated the two germline ends. The CDR3 DNA follows: TGTGCCAGCAGTTCTCCCTACATCGGCAACTATGGCTACACCTTC. This encodes CASSSPYIGNYGYTF.

In its sample, this clonotype was seen many times. The CDR3 sequence: CASSLWVEDGYTF. The DNA for the CDR3 is TGTGCCAGCAGTTTATGGGTTGAGGATGGCTACACCTTC. The chain uses TRBV12-3 or TRBV12-4 and TRBJ1-2; D uncertain. V was pared by 2 bases and J by 6 bases, with 10 bases between. There are 13 residues in the CDR3.

This clonotype is termed large. The rearrangement links TRBV12-3 or TRBV12-4 to TRBJ1-2, with D possibly TRBD1 on 5 matching bases. V was trimmed by 9 bases and J by 7 bases, leaving 18 bases between them. The CDR3 has 13 amino acids. The CDR3 DNA sequence: TGTGCCAGTACTGGGGACCCCGGACGTGGCTACACCTTC. It yields the protein CASTGDPGRGYTF.

In its sample, this clonotype is large. This chain uses TRBV12-3 or TRBV12-4 with TRBJ1-2; D is ambiguous. The CDR3 consists of 12 residues. V was pared by 3 bases and J by 6 bases, with 8 bases between. CDR3 residues: CASSFGENGYTF. The CDR3 region has the DNA TGTGCCAGCAGTTTCGGGGAAAATGGCTACACCTTC.

This clonotype is deemed medium-sized. The DNA of the CDR3 is TGTGCCAGCAGCGATTCTACAGCCCCGAACTATGGCTACACCTTC. Protein: CASSDSTAPNYGYTF. V is TRBV12-3 or TRBV12-4 and J is TRBJ1-2; no clear D. Between the trimmed V and J ends, which lost 6 bases and 2 bases, there was a span of 16 bases. This CDR3 region has 15 residues.

This clonotype is judged medium-sized (0.01 to 0.1%). V and J are TRBV12-3 or TRBV12-4 and TRBJ1-2; the match to TRBD1 covers 9 bases. The length of the CDR3 is 15 residues. V shed 6 bases, J shed 1 base, and the junction held 6 bases outside the gene matches. The chain's CDR3 is CASSPGQGYNYGYTF. CDR3 in DNA: TGTGCCAGCAGCCCCGGACAGGGGTATAACTATGGCTACACCTTC.

This clonotype is medium-sized (0.01 to 0.1%) by share. The CDR3 DNA reads TGTGCCAGCAGTTTAGCGAGAGGGGACTATGGCTACACCTTC. Amino acids: CASSLARGDYGYTF. V gene TRBV12-3 or TRBV12-4 combines with J gene TRBJ1-2; tentative D call: TRBD1 (5 bases). Deletions cut 0 bases from V and 3 bases from J, with 8 bases between. CDR3 length: 14 residues.

This clonotype is categorized as medium-sized (0.01 to 0.1%). The chain combines TRBV12-3 or TRBV12-4 with TRBJ1-2, with a tentative D call TRBD1 (6 bases). This CDR3 region has 12 residues. The V end was cut by 7 bases, the J end by 4 bases, with 10 bases between. The CDR3 DNA sequence: TGTGCCAGCACCAGGGGCCTCTATGGCTACACCTTC. It yields the protein CASTRGLYGYTF.

This clonotype is judged medium-sized. J is TRBJ1-2 and V is TRBV12-3 or TRBV12-4; 7 bases line up with TRBD1. This CDR3 comprises 13 residues. J lost 7 bases, V lost 2 bases, and 4 bases had no gene match. The DNA for the CDR3 is TGTGCCAGCAGTTTAAAGGACAGGCTTGGCTACACCTTC. Residues: CASSLKDRLGYTF.

By proportion, this clonotype is medium-sized. The chain carries TRBV12-3 or TRBV12-4 and TRBJ1-2; weak D call: TRBD1 (6 bases). CDR3 size: 11 residues. The V end lost 8 bases, the J end lost 7 bases, and 11 bases lay between the germline ends. The CDR3 region is CASVDSGGYTF. CDR3 sequence (DNA): TGTGCCAGCGTGGACAGTGGTGGCTACACCTTC.

This clonotype was recorded many times. The chain joins TRBV12-3 or TRBV12-4 to TRBJ1-2; the match to TRBD1 covers 8 bases. The CDR3 contains 18 residues. V gave up 0 bases and J gave up 5 bases; unmatched junction bases: 14. In nucleotides, the CDR3 is TGTGCCAGCAGTTTAGCAGGGACAGGTGGGACTATAGGATATGGCTACACCTTC. Its translation: CASSLAGTGGTIGYGYTF.

This clonotype is categorized as medium-sized. The chain carries TRBV12-3 or TRBV12-4 and TRBJ1-2; D not resolved. CDR3 length: 14 residues. V lost 4 bases to trimming and J lost 8 bases, with 17 bases between them. CDR3 sequence (DNA): TGTGCCAGCAGTTCCCCGACGGCGGCTATGGGCTACACCTTC. Residues: CASSSPTAAMGYTF.

This clonotype was found a few times. The V and J genes are TRBV12-3 or TRBV12-4 and TRBJ1-2, with 8 bases that match TRBD1. The CDR3 runs 14 residues. The V segment lost 5 bases and the J segment 5 bases; nucleotides outside the gene matches: 7. The CDR3 bases are TGTGCCAGCAGTCCCGACAGGGGATTATATGGCTACACCTTC. Translating it yields CASSPDRGLYGYTF.